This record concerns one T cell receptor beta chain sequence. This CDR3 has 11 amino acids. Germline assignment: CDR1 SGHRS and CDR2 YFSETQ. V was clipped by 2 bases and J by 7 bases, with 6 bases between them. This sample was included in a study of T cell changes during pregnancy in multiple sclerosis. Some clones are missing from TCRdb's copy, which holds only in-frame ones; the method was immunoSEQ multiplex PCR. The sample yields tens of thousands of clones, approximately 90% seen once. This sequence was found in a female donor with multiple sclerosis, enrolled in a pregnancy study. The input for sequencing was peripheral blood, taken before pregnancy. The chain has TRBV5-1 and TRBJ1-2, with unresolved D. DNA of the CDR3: TGCGCCAGCAGCTTCGGGGTTGGCTACACCTTC. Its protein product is CASSFGVGYTF. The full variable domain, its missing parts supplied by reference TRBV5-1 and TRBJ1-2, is KAGVTQTPRYLIKTRGQQVTLSCSPISGHRSVSWYQQTPGQGLQFLFEYFSETQRNKGNFPGRFSGRQFSNSRSEMNVSTLELGDSALYLCASSFGVGYTFGSGTRLTVV.